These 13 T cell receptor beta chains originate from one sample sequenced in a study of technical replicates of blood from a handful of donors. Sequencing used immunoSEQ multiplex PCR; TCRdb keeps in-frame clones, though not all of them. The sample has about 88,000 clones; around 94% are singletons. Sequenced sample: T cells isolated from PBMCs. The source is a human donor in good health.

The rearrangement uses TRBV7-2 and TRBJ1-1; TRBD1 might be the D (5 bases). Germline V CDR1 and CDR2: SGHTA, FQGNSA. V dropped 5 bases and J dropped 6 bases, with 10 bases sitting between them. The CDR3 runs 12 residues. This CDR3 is CASSLRQPEAFF. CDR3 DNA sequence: TGTGCCAGCAGCCTACGACAGCCTGAAGCTTTCTTT.

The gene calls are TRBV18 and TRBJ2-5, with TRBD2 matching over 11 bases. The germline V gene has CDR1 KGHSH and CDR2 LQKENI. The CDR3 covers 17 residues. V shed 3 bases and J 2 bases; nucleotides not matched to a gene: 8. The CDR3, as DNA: TGTGCCAGCTCACCGCGAGGGACTAGCGGCCATCAAGAGACCCAGTACTTC. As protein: CASSPRGTSGHQETQYF.

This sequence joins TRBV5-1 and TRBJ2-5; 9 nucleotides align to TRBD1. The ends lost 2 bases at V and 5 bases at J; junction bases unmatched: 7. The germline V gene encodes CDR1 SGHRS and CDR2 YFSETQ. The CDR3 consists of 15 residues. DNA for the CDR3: TGCGCCAGCAGCTTTAGACAGGGGGTAGGCGAGACCCAGTACTTC. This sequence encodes CASSFRQGVGETQYF.

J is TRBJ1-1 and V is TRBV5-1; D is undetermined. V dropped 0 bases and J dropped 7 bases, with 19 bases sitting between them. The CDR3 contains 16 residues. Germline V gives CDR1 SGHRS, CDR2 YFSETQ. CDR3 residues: CASSLGYVSEALEAFF. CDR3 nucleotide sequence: TGCGCCAGCAGCTTGGGGTACGTAAGTGAGGCGCTTGAAGCTTTCTTT.

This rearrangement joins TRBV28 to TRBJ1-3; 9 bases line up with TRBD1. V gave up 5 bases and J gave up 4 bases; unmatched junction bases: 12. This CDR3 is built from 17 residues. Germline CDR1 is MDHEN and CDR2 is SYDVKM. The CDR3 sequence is CASSPPLQGAGGNTIYF. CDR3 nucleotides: TGTGCCAGCAGTCCCCCCCTACAGGGGGCGGGGGGAAACACCATATATTTT.

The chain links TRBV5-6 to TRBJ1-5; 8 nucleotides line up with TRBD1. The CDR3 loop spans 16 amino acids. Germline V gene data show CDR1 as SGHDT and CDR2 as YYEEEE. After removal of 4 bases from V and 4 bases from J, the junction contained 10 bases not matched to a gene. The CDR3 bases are TGTGCCAGCAGCGTGGACAGGGATCGGGTAAATCAGCCCCAGCATTTT. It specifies CASSVDRDRVNQPQHF.

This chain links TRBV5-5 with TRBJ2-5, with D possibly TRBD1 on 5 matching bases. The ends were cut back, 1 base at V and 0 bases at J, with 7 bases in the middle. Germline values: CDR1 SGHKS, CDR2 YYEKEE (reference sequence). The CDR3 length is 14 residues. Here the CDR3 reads CASSLLTDQETQYF. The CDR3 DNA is TGTGCCAGCAGCTTGCTGACAGACCAAGAGACCCAGTACTTC.

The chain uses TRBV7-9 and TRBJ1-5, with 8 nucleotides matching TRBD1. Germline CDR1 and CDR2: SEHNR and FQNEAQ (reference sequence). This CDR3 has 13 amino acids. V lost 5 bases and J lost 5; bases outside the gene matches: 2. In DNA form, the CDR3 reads TGTGCCAGCAGCGGGACAGGAGATCAGCCCCAGCATTTT. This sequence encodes CASSGTGDQPQHF.

This CDR3 reads CASSPWSSGRAPPAEQYF. The CDR3 DNA sequence: TGTGCCAGCAGTCCCTGGTCTAGCGGGAGGGCCCCGCCGGCCGAGCAGTACTTC. The chain is built from TRBV27 and TRBJ2-7; TRBD2 matches 12 bases. Germline V lookup: CDR1 MNHEY, CDR2 SMNVEV (reference sequence). Unmatched junction bases numbered 17, after V lost 5 bases and J lost 6 bases. CDR3 length: 18 amino acids.

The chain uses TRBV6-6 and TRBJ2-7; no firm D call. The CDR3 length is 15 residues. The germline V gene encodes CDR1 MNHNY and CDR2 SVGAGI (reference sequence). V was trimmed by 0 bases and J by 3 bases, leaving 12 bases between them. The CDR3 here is CASSYSSPSLYEQYF. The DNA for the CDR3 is TGTGCCAGCAGTTACTCGAGCCCTTCACTCTACGAGCAGTACTTC.

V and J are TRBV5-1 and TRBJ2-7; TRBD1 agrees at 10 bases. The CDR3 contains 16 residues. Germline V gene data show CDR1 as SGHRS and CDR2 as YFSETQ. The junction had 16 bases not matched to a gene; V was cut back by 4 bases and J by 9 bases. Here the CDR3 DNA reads TGCGCCAGCAGCCCGAATCCGGGACAGGGGACCCATGGGCAGTACTTC. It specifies CASSPNPGQGTHGQYF.

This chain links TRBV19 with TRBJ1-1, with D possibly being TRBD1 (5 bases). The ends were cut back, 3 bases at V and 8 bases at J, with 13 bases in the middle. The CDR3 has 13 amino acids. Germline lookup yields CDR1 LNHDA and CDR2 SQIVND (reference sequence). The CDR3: CASSISWGREAFF. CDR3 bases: TGTGCCAGTAGTATTTCTTGGGGCCGGGAAGCTTTCTTT.

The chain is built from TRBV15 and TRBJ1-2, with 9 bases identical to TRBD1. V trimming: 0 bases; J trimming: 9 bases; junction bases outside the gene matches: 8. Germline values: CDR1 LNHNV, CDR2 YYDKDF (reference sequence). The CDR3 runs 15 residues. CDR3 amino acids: CATSRDTGTGSSYTF. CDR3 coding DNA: TGTGCCACCAGCAGAGATACCGGGACAGGGAGCAGCTACACCTTC. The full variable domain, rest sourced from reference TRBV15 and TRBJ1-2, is DAMVIQNPRYQVTQFGKPVTLSCSQTLNHNVMYWYQQKSSQAPKLLFHYYDKDFNNEADTPDNFQSRRPNTSFCFLDIRSPGLGDTAMYLCATSRDTGTGSSYTFGSGTRLTVV.